These 32 T cell receptor beta chains originate from one sample sequenced in a study of control samples from healthy donors and cancer patients (dated by TCRdb to 2019 to 2021). The library came from the immunoSEQ multiplex PCR assay. In TCRdb, the immuneACCESS table is reduced to in-frame sequences with V and J assigned. These tables do not hold every clone; where another copy was compared, an unresolved V gene accounts for under half, and the others remain unexplained. This sample is represented by roughly 98,000 clones; approximately 78% of them were singletons. The ten top clones hold about 9.2% of the sample. The sequencing input was blood. The receptors were sampled from a woman aged 55-69 years in good health.

This clone appeared once. The rearrangement joins TRBV4-1 to TRBJ1-5; perhaps TRBD1 as D (6 bases). The CDR3 runs 13 residues. Germline V gene lookup returns CDR1 MGHRA and CDR2 YSYEKL. The V gene lost 4 bases and the J gene lost 6 bases, with 10 bases spanning the gap. The CDR3 loop reads CASSPQGGQPQHF. For the CDR3, the DNA is TGCGCCAGCAGCCCACAGGGAGGTCAGCCCCAGCATTTT.

This clone has a handful of counts. The chain employs TRBV4-1 and TRBJ2-1; D is perhaps TRBD2 (7 bases). The CDR3 has 17 residues. Germline lookup yields CDR1 MGHRA and CDR2 YSYEKL. V was trimmed by 3 bases and J by 4 bases, leaving 19 bases between them. The CDR3 nucleotides read TGCGCCAGCAGCCAGGATGTTGCGGGGGCCTTTTACAATGAGCAGTTCTTC. It translates to CASSQDVAGAFYNEQFF.

The rearrangement links TRBV2 to TRBJ2-2; tentatively, D is TRBD1 (6 bases). V was cut by 6 bases and J by 1 base, with 9 bases left in between. This CDR3 has 14 residues. Germline CDR1 reads SNHLY; CDR2 reads FYNNEI. DNA of the CDR3: TGTGCCAGCAGAACAGGGAAGAACACCGGGGAGCTGTTTTTT. Translating gives CASRTGKNTGELFF.

The V and J genes are TRBV7-9 and TRBJ2-5; the D gene is possibly TRBD1 (5 bases). CDR1 is SEHNR, CDR2 FQNEAQ, per germline (reference sequence). CDR3 size: 15 residues. Deletions cut 3 bases from V and 4 bases from J, with 15 bases between. The CDR3 loop is CASSLGRQGGETQYF. Written as DNA, the CDR3 is TGTGCCAGCAGCTTGGGCAGGCAGGGCGGAGAGACCCAGTACTTC.

The chain joins TRBV6-5 to TRBJ1-4, with D possibly being TRBD1 (5 bases). Germline V lookup: CDR1 MNHEY, CDR2 SVGAGI. The CDR3 has 14 residues. The germline V and J ends were trimmed by 5 bases and 5 bases, with 12 bases remaining between them. The CDR3 bases are TGTGCCAGCAGTCCCGGGACCGCGAATGAAAAACTGTTTTTT. The encoded protein is CASSPGTANEKLFF.

This clone was observed once. The V and J genes are TRBV24-1 and TRBJ2-2, with D unclear. This CDR3 has 17 amino acids. Germline V gene data show CDR1 as KGHDR and CDR2 as SFDVKD. Trimming left V 4 bases short and J 1 base short, with 15 bases between. CDR3 sequence (DNA): TGTGCCACCAGTGAGGCCGGTTGGGCGTTGAACACCGGGGAGCTGTTTTTT. Residues: CATSEAGWALNTGELFF.

In its sample, this clone was seen once. The rearrangement links TRBV28 to TRBJ2-7, with no clear D. CDR1 and CDR2 (germline): MDHEN, SYDVKM. Trimming stripped 4 bases from V and 7 bases from J, with 14 bases between. The CDR3 sequence is 13 residues long. CDR3 nucleotide sequence: TGTGCCAGCAGTTCCCCCCCGACTCAGGAGCAGTACTTC. It codes for CASSSPPTQEQYF.

V is TRBV19 and J is TRBJ1-5; D call uncertain. Germline V CDR1 and CDR2: LNHDA, SQIVND (reference sequence). Trimming took off 2 bases at V and 7 bases at J, with 6 bases between the two ends. The CDR3 extends over 12 amino acids. CDR3 coding DNA: TGTGCCAGTAGTATATATGGACAGCCCCAGCATTTT. It is translated as CASSIYGQPQHF. Filled out from reference TRBV19 and TRBJ1-5, the complete variable domain reads DGGITQSPKYLFRKEGQNVTLSCEQNLNHDAMYWYRQDPGQGLRLIYYSQIVNDFQKGDIAEGYSVSREKKESFPLTVTSAQKNPTAFYLCASSIYGQPQHFGDGTRLSIL.

In its sample, this clone was seen a few times. The rearrangement links TRBV3-1 (or the pseudogene TRBV3-2) to TRBJ1-2; D not resolved. Germline assignment: CDR1 LGHDT and CDR2 YNNKEL (reference sequence). This CDR3 comprises 14 residues. Deletions cut 1 base from V and 8 bases from J, with 14 bases between. The CDR3 sequence: CASSQAEPTGGYTF. The DNA for the CDR3 is TGTGCCAGCAGCCAAGCGGAGCCCACGGGCGGCTACACCTTC.

The J gene is TRBJ1-2, the V gene TRBV9; D is possibly TRBD1 (6 bases). Germline CDR1 SGDLS, CDR2 YYNGEE. Trimming cost V 0 bases and J 14 bases, with 17 bases left between them. The CDR3 totals 13 residues. CDR3 in DNA: TGTGCCAGCAGCGTAGAGGTTCGGGGACAATTTACCTTC. Its protein is CASSVEVRGQFTF.

This clone was detected once. This chain uses TRBV6-5 with TRBJ2-2, with D tentatively TRBD2 (5 bases). The CDR3 is 14 residues long. V shed 4 bases and J shed 9 bases, with 15 bases lying between them. The germline CDR1 and CDR2 sequences are MNHEY and SVGAGI. The CDR3 DNA is TGTGCCAGCAGTTCGGACTCCTCCTTTCGGGAGCTGTTTTTT. Translation: CASSSDSSFRELFF.

The chain carries TRBV6-6 and TRBJ2-1; D is ambiguous. V shed 6 bases and J shed 4 bases, with 10 bases lying between them. The CDR3 loop spans 13 amino acids. Per germline, CDR1 MNHNY and CDR2 SVGAGI (reference sequence). This CDR3 is CASRAGVYNEQFF. The CDR3 DNA is TGTGCCAGCAGGGCTGGGGTTTACAATGAGCAGTTCTTC.

The chain links TRBV5-1 to TRBJ2-7, with no clear D. This CDR3 is 16 amino acids long. The germline CDR1 and CDR2 sequences are SGHRS and YFSETQ. With 0 bases removed from V and 3 bases from J, the gap between germline ends came to 16 bases. CDR3 sequence (DNA): TGCGCCAGCAGCTTGGTACCGGGTTCTATGGTCTACGAGCAGTACTTC. It specifies CASSLVPGSMVYEQYF. Looking up the rest from reference TRBV5-1 and TRBJ2-7 gives the full variable domain: KAGVTQTPRYLIKTRGQQVTLSCSPISGHRSVSWYQQTPGQGLQFLFEYFSETQRNKGNFPGRFSGRQFSNSRSEMNVSTLELGDSALYLCASSLVPGSMVYEQYFGPGTRLTVT.

The chain recombines TRBV7-2 with TRBJ1-2, with 9 bases matching TRBD1. Looked up from germline, CDR1 is SGHTA and CDR2 is FQGNSA. The CDR3 covers 16 residues. The junction had 11 bases not matched to a gene; V was cut back by 4 bases and J by 5 bases. The CDR3 here is CASSWAGQGSLYGYTF. The CDR3 nucleotides read TGTGCCAGCAGCTGGGCAGGACAGGGGAGCCTTTATGGCTACACCTTC.

The chain combines TRBV11-2 with TRBJ2-1; 7 bases map to TRBD1. Losses at the gene ends were 7 bases for V and 4 bases for J; bases not matched to a gene: 7. This CDR3 is 14 amino acids long. From germline, CDR1 is SGHAT and CDR2 FQNNGV. CDR3 sequence: CASTTGQSYNEQFF. DNA of the CDR3: TGTGCCAGCACCACGGGACAGTCTTACAATGAGCAGTTCTTC.

This clone has a single count. The rearrangement links TRBV6-5 to TRBJ1-2, with D uncertain. The CDR3 totals 13 residues. V was clipped by 6 bases and J by 7 bases, with 15 bases between them. Germline values: CDR1 MNHEY, CDR2 SVGAGI. CDR3 sequence: CASSRGDFRGYTF. CDR3 nucleotide sequence: TGTGCCAGCAGCCGCGGTGATTTCCGTGGCTACACCTTC.

This clone was counted a few times. The gene calls are TRBV10-1 and TRBJ2-1; D gene unclear. CDR3 length equals 16 residues. The germline gives CDR1 WNHNN, CDR2 SYGVQD (reference sequence). V lost 8 bases to trimming and J lost 2 bases, with 19 bases between them. This chain's CDR3 is CASPTYPRQAYNEQFF. The CDR3 DNA sequence: TGCGCCAGCCCAACCTACCCAAGGCAGGCCTACAATGAGCAGTTCTTC.

The chain recombines TRBV5-6 with TRBJ1-3; D may be TRBD1 (5 bases). This CDR3 is built from 15 residues. Between the trimmed V and J ends, which lost 1 base and 2 bases, there was a span of 10 bases. Germline-derived CDR1 and CDR2 are SGHDT and YYEEEE. DNA for the CDR3: TGTGCCAGCAGCTTGAGGGGACCCGCTGGAAACACCATATATTTT. The encoded protein is CASSLRGPAGNTIYF.

About this clone itself: The same CDR3 also results from other DNA sequences found in this sample. This chain uses TRBV3-1 (or the pseudogene TRBV3-2) with TRBJ2-7; D is ambiguous. The CDR3 has 15 amino acids. The germline CDR1 and CDR2 sequences are LGHDT and YNNKEL (reference sequence). Trimming left V 0 bases short and J 1 base short, with 10 bases between. The CDR3 reads CASSQEGLGSYEQYF. The CDR3 DNA is TGTGCCAGCAGCCAAGAAGGCCTCGGATCCTACGAGCAGTACTTC.

CDR3 loop: CASSPTGVAKLFF. The CDR3 DNA reads TGTGCCAGCAGCCCAACAGGGGTAGCAAAACTGTTTTTT. The chain links TRBV6-6 to TRBJ1-4, with 7 bases that match TRBD1. The CDR3 has 13 residues. CDR1 is MNHNY, CDR2 SVGAGI, per germline (reference sequence). Trimming cost V 6 bases and J 10 bases; bases outside gene matches: 8.

V is TRBV5-3 and J is TRBJ2-2; D tentatively reads TRBD1 or TRBD2 (5 bases each). TRBV5-3 falls under the ORF class, with uncertain function. The CDR3 sequence is 17 residues long. Trimming removed 4 bases from V and 8 bases from J, with 24 bases in between. The DNA of the CDR3 is TGTGCCAGAAGCCCCCTCCCCGGGCCTCATGGGGGTGGGGAGCTGTTTTTT. Translated: CARSPLPGPHGGGELFF.

This chain joins TRBV5-5 and TRBJ2-1; 9 nucleotides align to TRBD1. The ends lost 3 bases at V and 8 bases at J; junction bases unmatched: 21. From germline, CDR1 is SGHKS and CDR2 YYEKEE (reference sequence). The CDR3 sequence is 19 residues long. The CDR3 loop reads CASSYGVIGTGFGGDEQFF. CDR3 coding DNA: TGTGCCAGCAGCTACGGGGTTATCGGGACAGGGTTTGGCGGGGATGAGCAGTTCTTC.

The rearrangement links TRBV5-1 to TRBJ2-5; 9 positions match TRBD1. CDR1 and CDR2 (germline): SGHRS, YFSETQ. The CDR3 is 14 amino acids. Losses at the gene ends were 0 bases for V and 4 bases for J; bases not matched to a gene: 1. CDR3 protein: CASSLGTGVETQYF. In nucleotides, the CDR3 is TGCGCCAGCAGCTTGGGGACAGGGGTAGAGACCCAGTACTTC.

This clone was counted a few times. The V gene is TRBV5-4, the J gene TRBJ2-1, with D perhaps assigned TRBD1 or TRBD2 (6 bases each). Trimming pared 1 base from V and 1 base from J, leaving 15 bases between. The CDR3 is 17 amino acids. The germline gives CDR1 SGHNT, CDR2 YYREEE (reference sequence). The CDR3, as DNA: TGTGCCAGCAGCTTGATGATGGGGGGCGGATCCTACAATGAGCAGTTCTTC. It translates to CASSLMMGGGSYNEQFF. Complete variable domain (other parts from reference TRBV5-4 and TRBJ2-1): ETGVTQSPTHLIKTRGQQVTLRCSSQSGHNTVSWYQQALGQGPQFIFQYYREEENGRGNFPPRFSGLQFPNYSSELNVNALELDDSALYLCASSLMMGGGSYNEQFFGPGTRLTVL.

The J gene is TRBJ1-1, the V gene TRBV5-8; 10 nucleotides match TRBD1. This CDR3 has 12 residues. After removal of 1 base from V and 10 bases from J, the junction contained 1 base not matched to a gene. Germline values: CDR1 SGHTS, CDR2 YDEGEE. The CDR3, as DNA: TGTGCCAGCAGCTTGTGGGACAGGGGAGCTTTCTTT. It codes for CASSLWDRGAFF.

This chain joins TRBV6-1 and TRBJ1-2, with D maybe TRBD1 (6 bases). V was trimmed by 2 bases and J by 5 bases, leaving 18 bases between them. The CDR3 sequence is 16 residues long. Germline V gene sequence: CDR1 MNHNS, CDR2 SASEGT. The CDR3, as DNA: TGTGCCAGCAGTGAACTAATCACAAACAGGGTGTATGGCTACACCTTC. It translates to CASSELITNRVYGYTF.

The chain is built from TRBV6-6 and TRBJ1-1, with D possibly matching TRBD1 (5 bases). CDR1 and CDR2 from the germline V gene are MNHNY and SVGAGI (reference sequence). The V end lost 0 bases, the J end lost 5 bases, and 10 bases lay between the germline ends. The CDR3 extends over 14 amino acids. The CDR3 DNA reads as TGTGCCAGCAGTTACTCGGAAAGGGGTACTGAAGCTTTCTTT. Its translation is CASSYSERGTEAFF.

The chain employs TRBV9 and TRBJ2-1; no clear D. Germline V lookup: CDR1 SGDLS, CDR2 YYNGEE. The V and J ends lost 0 bases and 4 bases respectively, with 14 bases between them. CDR3 length equals 16 residues. The CDR3 bases are TGTGCCAGCAGCGTAGGACGGACCAGAGATTACAATGAGCAGTTCTTC. Its protein product is CASSVGRTRDYNEQFF.

The chain carries TRBV3-1 (or the pseudogene TRBV3-2) and TRBJ2-7, with 11 nucleotides matching TRBD2. Germline trimming cut 3 bases from V and 2 bases from J; bases unmatched to any gene: 3. Germline V lookup: CDR1 LGHDT, CDR2 YNNKEL (reference sequence). The length of the CDR3 is 15 residues. CDR3 coding DNA: TGTGCCAGCAGCCAGAATAGCGGGGGGGCCTACGAGCAGTACTTC. It is translated as CASSQNSGGAYEQYF.

The gene calls are TRBV6-5 and TRBJ1-2; perhaps TRBD1 as D (5 bases). CDR3 length equals 14 residues. V dropped 6 bases and J dropped 8 bases, with 19 bases sitting between them. Germline V gene sequence: CDR1 MNHEY, CDR2 SVGAGI. The CDR3 loop is CASRRTGTLLGYTF. DNA for the CDR3: TGTGCCAGCAGACGAACCGGGACGCTGTTGGGCTACACCTTC.

This clone was observed a handful of times. This rearrangement joins TRBV5-6 to TRBJ1-1; D is possibly TRBD1 (6 bases). The germline V gene has CDR1 SGHDT and CDR2 YYEEEE. V lost 4 bases and J lost 1, with 14 bases in between. This CDR3 has 15 amino acids. CDR3 loop: CASSDIQGRNTEAFF. CDR3 bases: TGTGCCAGCAGCGATATACAGGGTAGGAACACTGAAGCTTTCTTT. Together with reference TRBV5-6 and TRBJ1-1, the CDR3 gives the full variable domain: DAGVTQSPTHLIKTRGQQVTLRCSPKSGHDTVSWYQQALGQGPQFIFQYYEEEERQRGNFPDRFSGHQFPNYSSELNVNALLLGDSALYLCASSDIQGRNTEAFFGQGTRLTVV.

The genes are TRBV20-1 and TRBJ2-1; D perhaps matches TRBD1 (5 bases). This CDR3 has 14 residues. The V end was cut by 3 bases, the J end by 7 bases, with 16 bases between. The germline V gene encodes CDR1 DFQATT and CDR2 SNEGSKA (reference sequence). The CDR3, as DNA: TGCAGTGCTAGTCAGGGTACCCTTAGAAATGAGCAGTTCTTC. Amino acids: CSASQGTLRNEQFF.